This TCR beta chain was captured by sequencing in a study of blood T cell repertoires in COVID-19. Background on the study: Some COVID-19 samples were acute and others convalescent; all came from the United States, Italy and Spain.

This clone was observed a single time. This CDR3 region has 17 residues. V lost 5 bases to trimming and J lost 5 bases; unmatched junction nucleotides: 8. The germline V gene has CDR1 SGHNT and CDR2 YENEEA. In terms of age and location, participants ranged from about 18 to 95 years and lived in about two dozen US areas. Donors were grouped by their self-reported clinical history. Before being deemed recovered, Cohort 3 donors had two negative PCRs, clearance, or symptom resolution. The assay was immunoSEQ multiplex PCR, and TCRdb's table has in-frame clones only and misses some. The table has around 250,000 clones, around 86% seen once.

This TCR was recovered from a woman aged 45-65 years who had recovered from COVID-19. The V gene is TRBV11-3, the J gene TRBJ2-1, with 14 bases fitting TRBD2. Input material: PBMCs or T cells enriched from blood (not recorded which). The CDR3 nucleotides are TGTGCCAGCAGCACTCGGACTAGCGGGAGGTCAGACAATGAGCAGTTCTTC. Protein product: CASSTRTSGRSDNEQFF.